This T cell receptor (beta chain) stems from a study of control samples from healthy donors and cancer patients. The assay was immunoSEQ multiplex PCR, and TCRdb's table has in-frame clones only and misses some. The data contain roughly 20,000 clones, around four fifths of them singletons. Germline CDR1 reads SGHTA; CDR2 reads FQGNSA. The CDR3 runs 14 residues. Trimming pared 1 base from V and 7 bases from J, leaving 13 bases between. Sequencing was performed on PBMCs. The clonotype originates from a man in his 60s with colorectal cancer. The chain links TRBV7-2 to TRBJ1-2, with unresolved D. Here the CDR3 reads CASSLGQSSSGYTF. CDR3 sequence (DNA): TGTGCCAGCAGCTTAGGACAAAGCTCCTCTGGCTACACCTTC.